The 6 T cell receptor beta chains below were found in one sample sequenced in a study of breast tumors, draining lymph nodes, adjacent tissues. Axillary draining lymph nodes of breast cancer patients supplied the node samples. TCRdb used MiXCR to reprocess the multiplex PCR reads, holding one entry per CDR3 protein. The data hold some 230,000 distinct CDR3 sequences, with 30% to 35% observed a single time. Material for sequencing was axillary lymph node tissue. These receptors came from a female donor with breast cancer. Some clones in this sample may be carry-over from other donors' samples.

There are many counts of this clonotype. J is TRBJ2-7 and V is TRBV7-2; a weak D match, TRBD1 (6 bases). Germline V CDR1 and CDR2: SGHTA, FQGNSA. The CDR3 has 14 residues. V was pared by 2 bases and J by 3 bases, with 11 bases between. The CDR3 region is CASSLPGAFYEQYF. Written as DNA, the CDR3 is TGTGCCAGCAGCTTACCAGGGGCTTTCTACGAGCAGTACTTC.

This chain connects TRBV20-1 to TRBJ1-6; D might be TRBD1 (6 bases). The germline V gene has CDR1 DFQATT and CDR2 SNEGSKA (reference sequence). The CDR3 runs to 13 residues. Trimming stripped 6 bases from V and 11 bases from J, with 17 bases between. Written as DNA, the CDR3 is TGCAGTGCAACCCCACAGGGAGTAACACCCCTCCACTTT. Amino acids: CSATPQGVTPLHF.

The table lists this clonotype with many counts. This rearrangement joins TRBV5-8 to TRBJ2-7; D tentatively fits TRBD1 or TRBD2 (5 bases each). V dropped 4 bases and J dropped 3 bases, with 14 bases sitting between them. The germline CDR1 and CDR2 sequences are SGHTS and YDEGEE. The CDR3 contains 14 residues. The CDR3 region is CASSRDHNLYEQYF. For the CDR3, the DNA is TGTGCCAGCAGCCGGGACCATAACCTCTACGAGCAGTACTTC. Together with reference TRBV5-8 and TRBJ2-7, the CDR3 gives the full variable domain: EAGVTQSPTHLIKTRGQQATLRCSPISGHTSVYWYQQALGLGLQFLLWYDEGEERNRGNFPPRFSGRQFPNYSSELNVNALELEDSALYLCASSRDHNLYEQYFGPGTRLTVT.

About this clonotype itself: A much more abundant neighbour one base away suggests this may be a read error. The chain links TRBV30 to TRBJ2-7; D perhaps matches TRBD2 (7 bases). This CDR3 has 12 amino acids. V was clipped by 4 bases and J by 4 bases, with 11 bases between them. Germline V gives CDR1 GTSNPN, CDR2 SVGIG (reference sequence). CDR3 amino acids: CAWNGGLYEQYF. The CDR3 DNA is TGTGCCTGGAACGGGGGGCTTTACGAGCAGTACTTC.

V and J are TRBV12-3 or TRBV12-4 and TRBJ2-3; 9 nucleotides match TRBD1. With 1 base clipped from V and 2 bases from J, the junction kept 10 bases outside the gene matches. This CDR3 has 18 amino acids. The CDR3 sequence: CASSLVGQGTGYTDTQYF. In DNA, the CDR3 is TGTGCCAGCAGTTTAGTCGGACAGGGGACAGGCTACACAGATACGCAGTATTTT.

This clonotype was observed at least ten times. The DNA of the CDR3 is TGTGCCAGCAGTTACGTAGAAGGGACAGATACGCAGTATTTT. This encodes CASSYVEGTDTQYF. V usage is TRBV6-2 or TRBV6-3 and J usage is TRBJ2-3; D is unresolved. CDR3 length equals 14 residues. Germline-derived CDR1 and CDR2 are MNHEY and SVGEGT. V lost 2 bases and J 3 bases, leaving 9 bases between the germline ends.